What follows are 20 T cell receptor beta chains derived from one specimen sequenced in a study of T cells in Graves' hyperthyroidism and ophthalmopathy. Amplified TCR beta CDR3 regions derived from RNA transcripts. In the first-round RT-PCR of the TCR CDR3, the HTBI primer set was used. A single record per CDR3 protein comes from TCRdb applying MiXCR to the multiplex PCR reads. This table holds approximately 700,000 distinct CDR3 sequences, about 16% found once. Material for sequencing was blood. These receptors came from a man younger than 35 with Graves' hyperthyroidism.

The table lists this clonotype with a few counts. V usage is TRBV7-6 and J usage is TRBJ2-7, with D uncertain. The germline V gene has CDR1 SGHVS and CDR2 FNYEAQ. Trimming pared 5 bases from V and 2 bases from J, leaving 13 bases between. The CDR3 runs to 14 residues. CDR3 nucleotide sequence: TGTGCCAGCAGCCCCAGGACGGTCCCCTACGAGCAGTACTTC. This sequence encodes CASSPRTVPYEQYF. Based on the CDR3 plus reference TRBV7-6 and TRBJ2-7, the full variable domain is GAGVSQSPRYKVTKRGQDVALRCDPISGHVSLYWYRQALGQGPEFLTYFNYEAQQDKSGLPNDRFSAERPEGSISTLTIQRTEQRDSAMYRCASSPRTVPYEQYFGPGTRLTVT.

This clonotype was detected only a few times. The chain combines TRBV7-9 with TRBJ2-7; D is unclear. CDR1 SEHNR and CDR2 FQNEAQ come from the germline V gene (reference sequence). CDR3 length equals 13 residues. V was clipped by 6 bases and J by 0 bases, with 9 bases between them. This CDR3 is CASRSPSSYEQYF. CDR3 in DNA: TGTGCCAGCAGATCCCCCTCCTCCTACGAGCAGTACTTC.

V and J are TRBV12-3 or TRBV12-4 and TRBJ2-1, with 12 bases aligning to TRBD2. The CDR3 covers 16 residues. V was pared by 6 bases and J by 9 bases, with 12 bases of the junction left unmatched. In DNA, the CDR3 is TGTGCCAGCAGGGGGGAGACTAGCGGGAGAAACGGTGAGCAGTTCTTC. Its protein is CASRGETSGRNGEQFF.

In its sample, this clonotype was seen many times. The V call is TRBV12-5, the J call TRBJ2-7; D gene unclear. Germline V gene sequence: CDR1 LGHNT, CDR2 FRNRAP. This CDR3 is 11 amino acids long. Trimming stripped 1 base from V and 4 bases from J, with 2 bases between. The CDR3 bases are TGTGCTAGTGGTTTGGGTTACGAGCAGTACTTC. Amino acid sequence: CASGLGYEQYF.

This chain connects TRBV19 to TRBJ1-1, with D unclear. The CDR3 is 14 residues long. Germline CDR1 and CDR2: LNHDA and SQIVND (reference sequence). With 0 bases removed from V and 1 base from J, the gap between germline ends came to 6 bases. The CDR3 sequence: CASSIDPTNTEAFF. CDR3 coding DNA: TGTGCCAGTAGTATAGATCCAACGAACACTGAAGCTTTCTTT.

The V and J genes are TRBV6-1 and TRBJ2-3; D gene unclear. Germline loops: CDR1 MNHNS, CDR2 SASEGT. Trimming pared 3 bases from V and 5 bases from J, leaving 9 bases between. The CDR3 is 13 amino acids. CDR3 nucleotides: TGTGCCAGCAGTGATAGGTCCAGAGATACGCAGTATTTT. Its translation: CASSDRSRDTQYF.

This sequence joins TRBV12-3 or TRBV12-4 and TRBJ2-1; TRBD2 agrees at 10 bases. J gave up 9 bases and V 2 bases, and 7 bases lay outside the gene matches. This CDR3 comprises 15 residues. The CDR3 nucleotides are TGTGCCAGCAGTTTAACTAGCGGGATTGTAGTTGAGCAGTTCTTC. This gives the protein CASSLTSGIVVEQFF.

The chain is built from TRBV7-2 and TRBJ2-7; D is undetermined. The CDR3 is made up of 14 amino acids. Per the germline V gene, CDR1 is SGHTA and CDR2 is FQGNSA. V was pared by 5 bases and J by 0 bases, with 11 bases between. The CDR3 DNA reads as TGTGCCAGCAGCCCAGATTTAAACTCCTACGAGCAGTACTTC. This encodes CASSPDLNSYEQYF.

This clonotype was counted many times. This sequence joins TRBV28 and TRBJ2-5; 12 nucleotides line up with TRBD2. Per the germline V gene, CDR1 is MDHEN and CDR2 is SYDVKM. Trimming at V came to 3 bases and at J to 3 bases, leaving 11 bases not matched to a gene. The CDR3 spans 18 residues. CDR3 coding DNA: TGTGCCAGCAGTTTTTTCTCTAGCGGGAGGGCCTTGGAAGAGACCCAGTACTTC. It translates to CASSFFSSGRALEETQYF. Looking up the rest from reference TRBV28 and TRBJ2-5 gives the full variable domain: DVKVTQSSRYLVKRTGEKVFLECVQDMDHENMFWYRQDPGLGLRLIYFSYDVKMKEKGDIPEGYSVSREKKERFSLILESASTNQTSMYLCASSFFSSGRALEETQYFGPGTRLLVL.

This clonotype was recorded many times. The chain recombines TRBV6-2 or TRBV6-3 with TRBJ2-7, with D tentatively TRBD1 (5 bases). This CDR3 is 11 amino acids long. V shed 8 bases and J shed 6 bases, with 11 bases lying between them. Per the germline V gene, CDR1 is MNHEY and CDR2 is SVGEGT. The CDR3 sequence: CASATESEQYF. The CDR3 DNA follows: TGTGCCAGCGCGACAGAATCCGAGCAGTACTTC.

This clonotype was counted at least ten times. The chain recombines TRBV27 with TRBJ2-5, with D possibly TRBD2 on 6 matching bases. In germline, CDR1 is MNHEY, CDR2 SMNVEV (reference sequence). Trimming removed 5 bases from V and 5 bases from J, with 24 bases in between. The CDR3 spans 17 residues. The CDR3 loop is CASSPFKRAHMSETQYF. The DNA for the CDR3 is TGTGCCAGCAGTCCTTTTAAGCGGGCCCATATGTCTGAGACCCAGTACTTC.

This chain links TRBV5-1 with TRBJ2-5, with no clear D. The CDR3 has 11 amino acids. V lost 3 bases to trimming and J lost 5 bases, with 5 bases between them. CDR1 is SGHRS and CDR2 is YFSETQ in the germline V gene. In nucleotides, the CDR3 is TGCGCCAGCAGCTGGTACGAGACCCAGTACTTC. It encodes CASSWYETQYF.

This clonotype was observed a handful of times. The J gene is TRBJ1-2, the V gene TRBV19; 10 bases agree with TRBD1. J gave up 3 bases and V 3 bases, and 1 base lay outside the gene matches. Looked up from germline, CDR1 is LNHDA and CDR2 is SQIVND (reference sequence). This CDR3 has 14 amino acids. The CDR3: CASSMGTGDYGYTF. The CDR3 nucleotides are TGTGCCAGTAGTATGGGGACAGGGGACTATGGCTACACCTTC.

The rearrangement links TRBV28 to TRBJ1-3; tentative D call: TRBD1 (5 bases). V was shortened by 4 bases and J by 0 bases, with 13 bases between the two germline ends. Germline-derived CDR1 and CDR2 are MDHEN and SYDVKM. The CDR3 totals 16 residues. DNA of the CDR3: TGTGCCAGCAGTTCATGGGACGGATACTCTGGAAACACCATATATTTT. Translation gives CASSSWDGYSGNTIYF.

This clonotype was seen many times. The genes are TRBV12-5 and TRBJ2-4; D perhaps matches TRBD1 (6 bases). Germline CDR1 reads LGHNT; CDR2 reads FRNRAP. V gave up 2 bases and J gave up 0 bases, with 20 bases separating them. CDR3 length equals 19 residues. The CDR3 nucleotides read TGTGCTAGTGGTTTGCCCTCGGCTGGGACAAGCATAGCCAAAAACATTCAGTACTTC. It codes for CASGLPSAGTSIAKNIQYF.

This clonotype was observed many times. The V gene is TRBV11-2, the J gene TRBJ2-2, with D uncertain. The V and J ends lost 0 bases and 6 bases respectively, with 8 bases between them. This CDR3 spans 14 amino acids. Germline CDR1 and CDR2: SGHAT and FQNNGV. The CDR3 DNA reads as TGTGCCAGCAGCTTAGATCGGGTGGCCGGGGAGCTGTTTTTT. It translates to CASSLDRVAGELFF. Together with reference TRBV11-2 and TRBJ2-2, the CDR3 gives the full variable domain: EAGVAQSPRYKIIEKRQSVAFWCNPISGHATLYWYQQILGQGPKLLIQFQNNGVVDDSQLPKDRFSAERLKGVDSTLKIQPAKLEDSAVYLCASSLDRVAGELFFGEGSRLTVL.

This clonotype was seen many times. The chain recombines TRBV6-1 with TRBJ2-3; D possibly corresponds to TRBD1 (6 bases). Germline V lookup: CDR1 MNHNS, CDR2 SASEGT. This CDR3 has 19 amino acids. V lost 1 base and J lost 0, with 20 bases in between. The DNA of the CDR3 is TGTGCCAGCAGTGAAGTCGTAGGGGGACCTTCCGATAGCACAGATACGCAGTATTTT. Its protein product is CASSEVVGGPSDSTDTQYF.

This clonotype showed up just a few times. The CDR3 region has the DNA TGTGCCAGCAGTGAAGGAGTGCAGCGGGAGCGAATCTCCTACGAGCAGTACTTC. Residues: CASSEGVQRERISYEQYF. This chain connects TRBV2 to TRBJ2-7, with 8 bases identical to TRBD2. CDR1 is SNHLY, CDR2 FYNNEI, per germline. This CDR3 contains 18 residues. Trimming took 1 base from V and 0 from J; bases not matched to a gene: 11.

This clonotype was seen more than once but under ten times. The rearrangement links TRBV5-1 to TRBJ2-7; no clear D. Germline V CDR1 and CDR2: SGHRS, YFSETQ. The V end was cut by 4 bases, the J end by 3 bases, with 17 bases between. This CDR3 region has 15 residues. CDR3 loop: CASSPDPNSVYEQYF. The CDR3 DNA is TGCGCCAGCAGCCCGGACCCGAACAGCGTCTACGAGCAGTACTTC.

In its sample, this clonotype was seen many times. The chain uses TRBV7-2 and TRBJ2-5; D perhaps matches TRBD1 (6 bases). Per germline, CDR1 SGHTA and CDR2 FQGNSA. The CDR3 covers 14 residues. The V end was cut by 5 bases, the J end by 5 bases, with 15 bases between. CDR3 DNA sequence: TGTGCCAGCAGCAGGCAGGGGCATTTGGAGACCCAGTACTTC. Translating gives CASSRQGHLETQYF. The whole variable domain, remainder taken from reference TRBV7-2 and TRBJ2-5, is GAGVSQSPSNKVTEKGKDVELRCDPISGHTALYWYRQSLGQGLEFLIYFQGNSAPDKSGLPSDRFSAERTGGSVSTLTIQRTQQEDSAVYLCASSRQGHLETQYFGPGTRLLVL.